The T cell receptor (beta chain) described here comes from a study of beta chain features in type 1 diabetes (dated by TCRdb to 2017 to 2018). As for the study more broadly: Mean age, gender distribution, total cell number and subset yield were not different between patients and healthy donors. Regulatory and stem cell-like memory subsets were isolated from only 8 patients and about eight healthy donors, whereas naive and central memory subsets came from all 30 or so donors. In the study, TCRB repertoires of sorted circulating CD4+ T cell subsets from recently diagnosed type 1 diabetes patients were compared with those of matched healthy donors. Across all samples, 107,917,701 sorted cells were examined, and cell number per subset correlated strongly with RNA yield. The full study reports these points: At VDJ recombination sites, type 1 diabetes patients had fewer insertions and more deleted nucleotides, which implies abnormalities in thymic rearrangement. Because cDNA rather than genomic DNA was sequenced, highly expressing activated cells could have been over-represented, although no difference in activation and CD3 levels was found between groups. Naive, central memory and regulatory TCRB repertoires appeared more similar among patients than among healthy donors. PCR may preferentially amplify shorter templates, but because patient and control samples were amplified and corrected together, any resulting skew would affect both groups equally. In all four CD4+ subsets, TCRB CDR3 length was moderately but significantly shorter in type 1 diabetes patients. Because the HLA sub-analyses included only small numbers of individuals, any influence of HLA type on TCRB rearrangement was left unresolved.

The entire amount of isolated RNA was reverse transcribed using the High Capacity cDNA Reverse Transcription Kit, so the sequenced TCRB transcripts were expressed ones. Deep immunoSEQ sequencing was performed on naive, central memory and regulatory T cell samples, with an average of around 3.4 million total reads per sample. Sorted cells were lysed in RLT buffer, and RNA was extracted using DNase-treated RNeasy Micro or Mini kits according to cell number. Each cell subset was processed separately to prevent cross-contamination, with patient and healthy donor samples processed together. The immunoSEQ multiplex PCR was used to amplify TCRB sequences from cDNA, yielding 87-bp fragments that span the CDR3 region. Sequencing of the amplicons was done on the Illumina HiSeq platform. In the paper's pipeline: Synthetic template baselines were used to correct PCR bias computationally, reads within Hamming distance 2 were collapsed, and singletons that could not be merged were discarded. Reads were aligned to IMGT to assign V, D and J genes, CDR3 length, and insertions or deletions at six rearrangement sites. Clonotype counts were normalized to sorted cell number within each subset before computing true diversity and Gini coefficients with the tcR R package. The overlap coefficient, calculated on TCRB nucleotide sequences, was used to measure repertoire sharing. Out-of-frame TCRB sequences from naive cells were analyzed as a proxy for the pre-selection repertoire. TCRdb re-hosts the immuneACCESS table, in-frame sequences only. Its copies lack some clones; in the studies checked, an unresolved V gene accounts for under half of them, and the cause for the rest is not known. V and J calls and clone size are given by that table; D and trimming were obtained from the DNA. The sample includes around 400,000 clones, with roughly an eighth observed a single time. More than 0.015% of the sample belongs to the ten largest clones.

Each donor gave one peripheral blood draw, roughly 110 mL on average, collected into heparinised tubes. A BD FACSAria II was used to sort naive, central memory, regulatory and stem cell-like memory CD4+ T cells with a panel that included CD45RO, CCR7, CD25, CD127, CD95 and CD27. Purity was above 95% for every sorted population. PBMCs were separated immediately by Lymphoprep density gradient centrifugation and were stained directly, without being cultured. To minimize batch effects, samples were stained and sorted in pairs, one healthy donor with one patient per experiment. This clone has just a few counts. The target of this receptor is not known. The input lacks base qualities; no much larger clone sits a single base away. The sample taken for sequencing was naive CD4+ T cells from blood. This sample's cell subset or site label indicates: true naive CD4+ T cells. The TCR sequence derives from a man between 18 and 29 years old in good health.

The nucleotide sequence reads TGTGCCAGCAGTTTGCCACTCGGTGAGCAGTTCTTC. The encoded protein is CASSLPLGEQFF. The V and J segments used are TRBV7-2 and TRBJ2-1, with no confident D gene call. The germline V gene gives CDR1 as SGHTA and CDR2 as FQGNSA. The CDR3, from cysteine to phenylalanine, totals 12 residues. The kept DNA is CDR3 alone, 36 bases in frame from the first base. The V and J ends are trimmed by 6 bases and 9 bases, leaving 12 bases between them.